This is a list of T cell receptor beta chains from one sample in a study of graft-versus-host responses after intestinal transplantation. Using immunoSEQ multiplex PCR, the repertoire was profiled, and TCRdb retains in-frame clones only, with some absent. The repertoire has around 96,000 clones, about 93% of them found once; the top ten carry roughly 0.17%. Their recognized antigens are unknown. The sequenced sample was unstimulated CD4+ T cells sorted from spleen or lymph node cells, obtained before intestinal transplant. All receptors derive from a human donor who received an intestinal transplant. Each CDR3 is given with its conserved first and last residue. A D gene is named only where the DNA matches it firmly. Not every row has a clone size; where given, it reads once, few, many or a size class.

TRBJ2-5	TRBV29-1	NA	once	CSVPGVKTQYF	TGCAGCGTTCCAGGGGTCAAGACCCAGTACTTC
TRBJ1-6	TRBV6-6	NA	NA	CASSYKRAGENSPLHF	TGTGCCAGCAGCTACAAAAGGGCAGGGGAGAATTCACCCCTCCACTTT
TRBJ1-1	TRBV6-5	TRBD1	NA	CASSRQGGSEAFF	TGTGCCAGCAGCCGACAGGGGGGCAGTGAAGCTTTCTTT
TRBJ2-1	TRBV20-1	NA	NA	CSAGPGGVGFF	TGCAGTGCTGGACCCGGGGGAGTGGGGTTCTTC
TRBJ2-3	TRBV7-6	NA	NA	CASSLSGGASTDTQYF	TGTGCCAGCAGCTTATCCGGGGGAGCTAGCACAGATACGCAGTATTTT
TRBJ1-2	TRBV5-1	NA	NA	CASSHPDRYYGYTF	TGCGCCAGCAGCCACCCCGACAGGTACTATGGCTACACCTTC
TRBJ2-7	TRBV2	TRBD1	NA	CASRLDRGPAYEQYF	TGTGCCAGTAGATTGGACAGGGGGCCGGCCTACGAGCAGTACTTC
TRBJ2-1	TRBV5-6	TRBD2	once	CASSKLAGGGVSYNEQFF	TGTGCCAGCAGCAAACTAGCGGGAGGTGGGGTCTCCTACAATGAGCAGTTCTTC
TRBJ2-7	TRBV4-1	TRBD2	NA	CASSQEGGGGVIAYEQYF	TGCGCCAGCAGCCAAGAAGGGGGCGGGGGGGTGATAGCCTACGAGCAGTACTTC
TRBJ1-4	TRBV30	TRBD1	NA	CAWSLRGRATNEKLFF	TGTGCCTGGAGCCTCAGGGGGCGGGCAACTAATGAAAAACTGTTTTTT
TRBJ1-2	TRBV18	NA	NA	CASSPYMDSSQSGYTF	TGTGCCAGCTCACCCTACATGGACAGCTCTCAAAGTGGCTACACCTTC
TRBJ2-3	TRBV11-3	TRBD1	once	CASSLRQGATYF	TGTGCCAGCAGCCTCCGACAGGGGGCGACGTATTTT
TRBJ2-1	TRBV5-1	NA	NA	CASSEPGNEQFF	TGCGCCAGCAGTGAACCAGGGAATGAGCAGTTCTTC
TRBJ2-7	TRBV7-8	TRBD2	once	CASSPRTSTAYEQYF	TGTGCCAGCAGCCCCAGGACTAGCACGGCCTACGAGCAGTACTTC